This TCR beta chain was documented in a study of technical replicates of blood from several donors. Clones were sequenced by immunoSEQ multiplex PCR, and TCRdb holds only the in-frame ones, with some missing. The data show about 79,000 clones, with 91% seen just once and 0.3% to 0.45% held by the top ten. Germline assignment: CDR1 DFQATT and CDR2 SNEGSKA (reference sequence). Trimming left V 5 bases short and J 7 bases short, with 6 bases between. The CDR3 spans 10 residues. This receptor was obtained from a human donor in good health. Some clones in this sample may be carry-over from other donors' samples. The V and J genes are TRBV20-1 and TRBJ2-1; D remains unclear. Input material: T cells isolated from PBMCs. CDR3 protein: CSAWSNEQFF. In DNA, the CDR3 is TGCAGTGCTTGGAGTAATGAGCAGTTCTTC.